This T cell receptor beta chain was observed in a study of OX40 agonist ivuxolimab in advanced cancers. Study results and caveats: Among T cells, CD8+ cells averaged more expanded clones than CD4+ cells.

Looked up from germline, CDR1 is MNHEY and CDR2 is SMNVEV (reference sequence). This CDR3 has 18 residues. The junction had 12 bases not matched to a gene; V was cut back by 1 base and J by 2 bases. Using immunoSEQ multiplex PCR, the repertoire was profiled, and TCRdb retains in-frame clones only, with some absent. The sample shows 90,000 to 95,000 clones, 80% to 90% of them seen only once. Comments on this clone: Its antigen is unknown.

The sequence was obtained from an adult with an advanced solid tumor such as melanoma, head and neck, liver or kidney cancer. This chain links TRBV27 with TRBJ2-3; 7 nucleotides match TRBD2. This material consisted of CD4+ or CD8+ T cells sorted from blood, taken in a trial of the OX40 agonist ivuxolimab. For the CDR3, the DNA is TGTGCCAGCAGTTTATACGCGGGAGAGGGACGGGTCACAGATACGCAGTATTTT. This gives the protein CASSLYAGEGRVTDTQYF.